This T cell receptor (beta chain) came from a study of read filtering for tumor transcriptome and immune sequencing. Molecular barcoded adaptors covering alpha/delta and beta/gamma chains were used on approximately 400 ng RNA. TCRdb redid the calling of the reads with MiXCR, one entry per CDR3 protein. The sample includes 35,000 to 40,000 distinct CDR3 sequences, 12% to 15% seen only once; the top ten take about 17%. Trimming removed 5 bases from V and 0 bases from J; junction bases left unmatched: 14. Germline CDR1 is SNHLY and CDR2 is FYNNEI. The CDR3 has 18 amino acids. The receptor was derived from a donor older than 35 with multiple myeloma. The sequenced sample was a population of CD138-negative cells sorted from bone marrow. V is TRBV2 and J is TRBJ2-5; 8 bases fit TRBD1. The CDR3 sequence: CASSQSPRTGQYQETQYF. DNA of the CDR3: TGTGCCAGCAGTCAATCCCCTCGGACAGGGCAGTACCAAGAGACCCAGTACTTC.